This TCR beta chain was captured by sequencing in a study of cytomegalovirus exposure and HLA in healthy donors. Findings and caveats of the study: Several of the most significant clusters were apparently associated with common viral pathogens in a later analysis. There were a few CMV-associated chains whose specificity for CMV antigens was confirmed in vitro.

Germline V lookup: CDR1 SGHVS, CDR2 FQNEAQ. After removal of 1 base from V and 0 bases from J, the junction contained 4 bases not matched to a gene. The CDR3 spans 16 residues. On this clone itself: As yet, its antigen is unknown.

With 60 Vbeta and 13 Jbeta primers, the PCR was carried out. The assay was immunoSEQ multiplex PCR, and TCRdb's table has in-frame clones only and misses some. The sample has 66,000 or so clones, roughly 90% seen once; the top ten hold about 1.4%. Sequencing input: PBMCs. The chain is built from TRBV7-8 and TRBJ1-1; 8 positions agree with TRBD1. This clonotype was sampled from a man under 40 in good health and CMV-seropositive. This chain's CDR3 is CASSLDGTGMNTEAFF. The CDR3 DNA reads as TGTGCCAGCAGCTTAGATGGGACAGGAATGAACACTGAAGCTTTCTTT. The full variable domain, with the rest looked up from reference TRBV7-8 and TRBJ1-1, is GAGVSQSPRYKVAKRGQDVALRCDPISGHVSLFWYQQALGQGPEFLTYFQNEAQLDKSGLPSDRFFAERPEGSVSTLKIQRTQQEDSAVYLCASSLDGTGMNTEAFFGQGTRLTVV.